This TCR beta chain was recovered during a study of identical twins. With template switching, a universal primer site was added, and the cDNA carried unique molecular identifiers. From the 5' RACE reads, TCRdb called clonotypes with MiXCR, one entry per CDR3 protein. Of approximately 1.8 million distinct CDR3 sequences listed, about 32% are singletons. This CDR3 contains 15 residues. Unmatched junction bases numbered 9, after V lost 6 bases and J lost 2 bases. CDR1 is MNHEY, CDR2 SMNVEV, per germline (reference sequence). The sample was cord blood. The rearrangement uses TRBV27 and TRBJ2-5; 7 bases match TRBD1. The TCR sequence derives from a newborn girl in good health. The CDR3 here is CASRPTGSYQETQYF. In nucleotides, the CDR3 is TGTGCCAGCAGACCGACAGGGTCCTATCAAGAGACCCAGTACTTC.